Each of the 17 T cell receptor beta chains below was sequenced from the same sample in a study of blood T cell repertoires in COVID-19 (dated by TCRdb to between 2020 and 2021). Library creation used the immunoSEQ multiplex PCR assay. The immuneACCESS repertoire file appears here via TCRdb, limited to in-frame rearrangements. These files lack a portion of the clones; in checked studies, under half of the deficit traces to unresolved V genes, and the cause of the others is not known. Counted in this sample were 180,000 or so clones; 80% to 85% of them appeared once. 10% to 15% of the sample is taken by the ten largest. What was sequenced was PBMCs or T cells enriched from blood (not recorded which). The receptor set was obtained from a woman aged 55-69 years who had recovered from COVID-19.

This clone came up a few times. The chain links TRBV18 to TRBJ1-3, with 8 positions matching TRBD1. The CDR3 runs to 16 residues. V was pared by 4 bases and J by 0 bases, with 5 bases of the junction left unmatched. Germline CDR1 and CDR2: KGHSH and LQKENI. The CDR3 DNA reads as TGTGCCAGCTCACGCCTACAGGGGGACTCTGGAAACACCATATATTTT. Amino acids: CASSRLQGDSGNTIYF.

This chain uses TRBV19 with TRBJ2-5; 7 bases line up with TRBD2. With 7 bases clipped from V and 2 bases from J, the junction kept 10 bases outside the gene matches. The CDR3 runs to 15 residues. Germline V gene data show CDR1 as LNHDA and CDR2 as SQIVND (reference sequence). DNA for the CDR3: TGTGCCAGTACCCCCGAGGCTAGCGGACAAGAGACCCAGTACTTC. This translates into CASTPEASGQETQYF.

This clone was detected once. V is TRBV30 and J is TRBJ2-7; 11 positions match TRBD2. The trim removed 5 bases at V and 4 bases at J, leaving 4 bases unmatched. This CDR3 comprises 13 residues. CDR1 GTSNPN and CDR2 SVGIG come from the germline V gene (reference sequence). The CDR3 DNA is TGTGCCTGGGGTAGCGGGAGGGGTTACGAGCAGTACTTC. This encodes CAWGSGRGYEQYF.

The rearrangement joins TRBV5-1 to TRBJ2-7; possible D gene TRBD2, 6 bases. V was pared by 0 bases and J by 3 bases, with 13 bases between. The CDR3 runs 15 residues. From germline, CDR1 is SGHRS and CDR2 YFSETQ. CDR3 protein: CASSLVSAGNYEQYF. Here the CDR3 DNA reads TGCGCCAGCAGCTTGGTTTCGGCGGGAAACTACGAGCAGTACTTC.

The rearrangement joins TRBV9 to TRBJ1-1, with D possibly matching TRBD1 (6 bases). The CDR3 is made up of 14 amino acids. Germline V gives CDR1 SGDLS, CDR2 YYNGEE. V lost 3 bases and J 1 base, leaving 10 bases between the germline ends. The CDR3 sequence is CASSAGHQNTEAFF. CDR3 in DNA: TGTGCCAGCAGCGCGGGACACCAGAACACTGAAGCTTTCTTT.

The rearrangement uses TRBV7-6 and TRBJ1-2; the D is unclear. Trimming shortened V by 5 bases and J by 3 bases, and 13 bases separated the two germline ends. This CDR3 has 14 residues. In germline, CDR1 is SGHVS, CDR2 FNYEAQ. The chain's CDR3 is CASSPAELHYGYTF. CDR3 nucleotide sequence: TGTGCCAGCAGCCCCGCGGAGTTACACTATGGCTACACCTTC.

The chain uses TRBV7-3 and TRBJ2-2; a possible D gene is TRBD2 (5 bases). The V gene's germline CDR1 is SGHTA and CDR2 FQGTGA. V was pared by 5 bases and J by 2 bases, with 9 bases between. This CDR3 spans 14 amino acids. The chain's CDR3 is CASSLDYNTGELFF. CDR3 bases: TGTGCCAGCAGCCTAGACTATAACACCGGGGAGCTGTTTTTT.

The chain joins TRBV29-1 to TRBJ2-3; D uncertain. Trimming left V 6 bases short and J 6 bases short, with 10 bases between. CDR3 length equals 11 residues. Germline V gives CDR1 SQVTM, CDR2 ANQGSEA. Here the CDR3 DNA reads TGCAGCGTCCCGACTGTTGATACGCAGTATTTT. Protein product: CSVPTVDTQYF.

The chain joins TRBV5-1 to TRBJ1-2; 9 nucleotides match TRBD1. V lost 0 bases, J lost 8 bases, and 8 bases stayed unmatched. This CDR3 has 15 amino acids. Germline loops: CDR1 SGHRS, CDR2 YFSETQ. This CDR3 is CASSLEGGQGIGYTF. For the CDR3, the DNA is TGCGCCAGCAGCTTGGAAGGGGGACAGGGAATAGGCTACACCTTC.

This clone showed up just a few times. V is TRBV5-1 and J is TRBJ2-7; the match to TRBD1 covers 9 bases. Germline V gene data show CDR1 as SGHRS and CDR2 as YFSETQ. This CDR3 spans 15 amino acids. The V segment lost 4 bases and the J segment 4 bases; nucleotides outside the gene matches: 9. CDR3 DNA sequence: TGCGCCAGCAGCCCCGAACAGGGGGCCCTTTACGAGCAGTACTTC. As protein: CASSPEQGALYEQYF.

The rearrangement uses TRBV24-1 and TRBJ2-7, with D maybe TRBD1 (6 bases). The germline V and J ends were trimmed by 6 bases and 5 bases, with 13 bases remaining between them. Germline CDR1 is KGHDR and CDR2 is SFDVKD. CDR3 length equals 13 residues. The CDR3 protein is CATSRDRWDEQYF. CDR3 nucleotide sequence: TGTGCCACCAGTCGCGACAGGTGGGACGAGCAGTACTTC.

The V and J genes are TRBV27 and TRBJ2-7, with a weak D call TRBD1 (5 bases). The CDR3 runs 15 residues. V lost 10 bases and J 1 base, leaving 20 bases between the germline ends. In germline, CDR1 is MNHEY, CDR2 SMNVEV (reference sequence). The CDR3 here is CATVRGQGLSYEQYF. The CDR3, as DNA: TGTGCCACCGTTCGAGGCCAGGGCCTTTCCTACGAGCAGTACTTC.

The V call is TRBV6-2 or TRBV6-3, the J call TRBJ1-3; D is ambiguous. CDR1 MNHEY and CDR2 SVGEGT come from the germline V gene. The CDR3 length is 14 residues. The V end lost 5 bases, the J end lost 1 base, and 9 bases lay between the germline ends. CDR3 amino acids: CASSREVSGNTIYF. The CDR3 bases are TGTGCCAGCAGTCGAGAGGTATCTGGAAACACCATATATTTT.

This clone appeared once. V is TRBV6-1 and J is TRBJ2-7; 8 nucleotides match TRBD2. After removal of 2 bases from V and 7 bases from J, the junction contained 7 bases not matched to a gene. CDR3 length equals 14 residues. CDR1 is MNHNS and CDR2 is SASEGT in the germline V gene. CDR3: CASSEQAGDAEQYF. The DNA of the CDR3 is TGTGCCAGCAGTGAACAAGCGGGGGATGCAGAGCAGTACTTC.

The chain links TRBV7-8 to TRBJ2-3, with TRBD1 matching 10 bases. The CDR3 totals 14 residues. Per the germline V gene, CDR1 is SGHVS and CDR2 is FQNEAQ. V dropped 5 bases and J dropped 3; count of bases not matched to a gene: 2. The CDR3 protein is CASSRDRGTDTQYF. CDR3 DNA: TGTGCCAGCAGCCGGGACAGGGGAACAGATACGCAGTATTTT.

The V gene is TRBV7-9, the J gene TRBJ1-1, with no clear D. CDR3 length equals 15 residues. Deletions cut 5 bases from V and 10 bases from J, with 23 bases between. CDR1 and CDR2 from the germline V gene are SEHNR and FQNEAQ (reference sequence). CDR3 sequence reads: CASSPGLIRYNGAFF. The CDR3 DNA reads TGTGCCAGCAGCCCCGGGTTAATTAGGTACAACGGAGCTTTCTTT.

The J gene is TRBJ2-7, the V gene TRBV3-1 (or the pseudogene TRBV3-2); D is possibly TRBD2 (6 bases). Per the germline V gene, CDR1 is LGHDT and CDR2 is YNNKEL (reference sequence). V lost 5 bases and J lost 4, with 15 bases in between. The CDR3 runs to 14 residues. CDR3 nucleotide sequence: TGTGCCAGCAGCACCAGCGGGTCCGATTACGAGCAGTACTTC. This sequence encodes CASSTSGSDYEQYF.